The clone carrying this T cell receptor beta chain came up many times. Among the exclusions were patients with other autoimmune diseases, uncontrolled infections, pregnancy or lactation. Scientists amplified the TCR beta CDR3 regions from RNA transcripts. An opening RT-PCR round employed HTBI primers and preceded a second-round multiplex PCR. TCRdb passed the multiplex PCR reads through MiXCR, listing each CDR3 protein once. The table shows 300,000 to 450,000 distinct CDR3 sequences, with about a sixth occurring only once. The sample belongs to a study of Graves' ophthalmopathy and Graves' hyperthyroidism. The germline V gene has CDR1 MDHEN and CDR2 SYDVKM. V shed 7 bases, J shed 1 base, and the junction held 3 bases outside the gene matches. CDR3 size: 13 residues.

The sequence came from an adult woman with stable Graves' hyperthyroidism. This rearrangement joins TRBV28 to TRBJ2-7; TRBD1 matches at 8 bases. Sequencing was carried out using peripheral blood. CDR3 residues: CASTWDRSYEQYF. The CDR3 nucleotides read TGTGCCAGCACTTGGGACAGGTCCTACGAGCAGTACTTC.